The clone carrying this T cell receptor beta chain appeared a few times. Its antigen remains unknown. The data are from a study of T cell responses to AZD1222 COVID-19 vaccine. Repertoires were generated with immunoSEQ multiplex PCR, while TCRdb's copy carries only in-frame clones and drops some. The sample has some 120,000 clones, about 92% seen once. General study results and limits: Compared with day 0, the breadth and depth of the Spike-specific TCR repertoire rose significantly after two doses of AZD1222.

The clonotype comes from an adult in good health. The sequenced sample was peripheral blood, obtained on day 0 of AZD1222 vaccination.

CDR3 nucleotide sequence: TGTGCCAGCAGCGTAGAGGGTGTACAGTATTTT. Translation: CASSVEGVQYF. The chain has TRBV9 and TRBJ2-3; no firm D call. The ends were cut back, 0 bases at V and 12 bases at J, with 8 bases in the middle. The length of the CDR3 is 11 residues. Looked up from germline, CDR1 is SGDLS and CDR2 is YYNGEE.